The 8 T cell receptor beta chains below come from one sample, sequenced in a study of graft-versus-host responses after intestinal transplantation. For these TCRs, the target antigens are not known. Produced via immunoSEQ multiplex PCR; TCRdb's table is partial and in-frame only. The table shows under 100,000 clones, with 82% occurring only once. The specimen comprised unstimulated CD4+ T cells sorted from spleen or lymph node cells, sampled before intestinal transplant. All receptors come from a human donor who received an intestinal transplant.

The V and J genes are TRBV18 and TRBJ1-2; D is possibly TRBD1 (5 bases). V was trimmed by 0 bases and J by 4 bases, leaving 12 bases between them. Germline assignment: CDR1 KGHSH and CDR2 LQKENI. The CDR3 covers 15 residues. CDR3 protein: CASSPPDLTAYGYTF. CDR3 DNA: TGTGCCAGCTCACCACCTGACCTGACAGCCTATGGCTACACCTTC.

V usage is TRBV7-9 and J usage is TRBJ1-4, with D unresolved. Germline loops: CDR1 SEHNR, CDR2 FQNEAQ (reference sequence). V was cut by 1 base and J by 4 bases, with 10 bases left in between. CDR3 length: 15 amino acids. DNA for the CDR3: TGTGCCAGCAGCTTAGGGCAGGAGGTTAATGAAAAACTGTTTTTT. Protein product: CASSLGQEVNEKLFF.

This chain links TRBV25-1 with TRBJ1-6; D not certain. The germline V and J ends were trimmed by 6 bases and 6 bases, with 18 bases remaining between them. In germline, CDR1 is MGHDK, CDR2 SYGVNS. There are 16 residues in the CDR3. The CDR3 bases are TGTGCCAGCAGGGAGGGAGGGTTTGCCTCTAATTCACCCCTCCACTTT. Translating gives CASREGGFASNSPLHF.

This clone was recorded a few times. The V gene is TRBV5-8, the J gene TRBJ2-1, with TRBD1 matching over 9 bases. CDR1 and CDR2 from the germline V gene are SGHTS and YDEGEE. After removal of 4 bases from V and 1 base from J, the junction contained 3 bases not matched to a gene. This CDR3 comprises 15 residues. For the CDR3, the DNA is TGTGCCAGCAGCCCGGGACAGGGTTCCTACAATGAGCAGTTCTTC. Its protein is CASSPGQGSYNEQFF. Combining the CDR3 with reference TRBV5-8 and TRBJ2-1 gives the whole variable domain EAGVTQSPTHLIKTRGQQATLRCSPISGHTSVYWYQQALGLGLQFLLWYDEGEERNRGNFPPRFSGRQFPNYSSELNVNALELEDSALYLCASSPGQGSYNEQFFGPGTRLTVL.

V and J are TRBV5-1 and TRBJ1-4; a weak D match, TRBD1 (5 bases). CDR1 is SGHRS and CDR2 is YFSETQ in the germline V gene. The CDR3 spans 14 residues. Trimming removed 0 bases from V and 2 bases from J, with 5 bases in between. The DNA for the CDR3 is TGCGCCAGCAGCTTGGCAGGGACTAATGAAAAACTGTTTTTT. Translated: CASSLAGTNEKLFF.

The rearrangement joins TRBV18 to TRBJ2-1, with a weak D call TRBD1 (6 bases). This CDR3 region has 15 residues. Germline V gene sequence: CDR1 KGHSH, CDR2 LQKENI. V was clipped by 2 bases and J by 9 bases, with 17 bases between them. DNA of the CDR3: TGTGCCAGCTCACCAGGGAGACAGGTCAGTTCTGAGCAGTTCTTC. Protein: CASSPGRQVSSEQFF.

The chain links TRBV27 to TRBJ2-5, with a tentative D call TRBD1 (5 bases). The germline gives CDR1 MNHEY, CDR2 SMNVEV (reference sequence). V was clipped by 4 bases and J by 12 bases, with 18 bases between them. This CDR3 contains 13 residues. This CDR3 is CASSWGQGGTEYF. DNA of the CDR3: TGTGCCAGCAGTTGGGGCCAGGGCGGAACGGAGTACTTC.

V is TRBV28 and J is TRBJ2-4; possibly TRBD1 for D (5 bases). Trimming removed 4 bases from V and 3 bases from J, with 7 bases in between. Germline V CDR1 and CDR2: MDHEN, SYDVKM. CDR3 length: 13 residues. Here the CDR3 reads CASSYRNKNIQYF. The CDR3 nucleotides are TGTGCCAGCAGTTACAGGAACAAAAACATTCAGTACTTC.